This entry lists 28 T cell receptor beta chains sequenced from one sample in a study of blood T cell repertoires in COVID-19. Sequencing was performed with immunoSEQ multiplex PCR; in TCRdb, only in-frame clones are kept and a portion is missing. Here the sample spans hundreds of thousands of clones, roughly 86% being singletons. Sequenced sample: PBMCs or T cells enriched from blood (not recorded which). The receptors stem from a woman aged 25 to 39 who had recovered from COVID-19.

The chain is built from TRBV5-4 and TRBJ2-7, with 8 positions matching TRBD1. Germline V lookup: CDR1 SGHNT, CDR2 YYREEE (reference sequence). The J segment lost 7 bases and the V segment lost 4 bases, leaving 4 bases of the junction unmatched. The length of the CDR3 is 12 residues. The CDR3, as DNA: TGTGCCAGCAGCAGAGGACAGGGAGAGCAGTACTTC. It is translated as CASSRGQGEQYF.

This clone is a singleton in its sample. V usage is TRBV11-3 and J usage is TRBJ2-3; 12 nucleotides line up with TRBD2. With 7 bases clipped from V and 6 bases from J, the junction kept 11 bases outside the gene matches. Germline-derived CDR1 and CDR2 are SGHNT and YENEEA. This CDR3 has 16 amino acids. The CDR3 nucleotides are TGTGCCAGCACCACGCTCGGACTAGCGGGGACTGATACGCAGTATTTT. Encoded protein: CASTTLGLAGTDTQYF. Full variable domain (outside the CDR3, taken from reference TRBV11-3 and TRBJ2-3): EAGVVQSPRYKIIEKKQPVAFWCNPISGHNTLYWYLQNLGQGPELLIRYENEEAVDDSQLPKDRFSAERLKGVDSTLKIQPAELGDSAVYLCASTTLGLAGTDTQYFGPGTRLTVL.

V and J are TRBV7-9 and TRBJ1-2; TRBD1 might be the D (6 bases). This CDR3 spans 13 amino acids. The germline V and J ends were trimmed by 1 base and 13 bases, with 16 bases remaining between them. CDR1 and CDR2 (germline): SEHNR, FQNEAQ (reference sequence). Written as DNA, the CDR3 is TGTGCCAGCAGCTTAGGAGTTGACAGGTCGCTCACCTTC. Protein product: CASSLGVDRSLTF.

The J gene is TRBJ1-1, the V gene TRBV28; 7 nucleotides line up with TRBD1. The ends lost 3 bases at V and 5 bases at J; junction bases unmatched: 12. Germline-derived CDR1 and CDR2 are MDHEN and SYDVKM. The CDR3 sequence is 16 residues long. CDR3 amino acids: CASSFPGQAGGTEAFF. CDR3 sequence (DNA): TGTGCCAGCAGTTTCCCTGGACAGGCTGGGGGGACTGAAGCTTTCTTT.

This clone has more than one count but fewer than ten. The chain joins TRBV19 to TRBJ1-2; maybe TRBD1 (5 bases). Germline V lookup: CDR1 LNHDA, CDR2 SQIVND (reference sequence). The CDR3 runs to 17 residues. V gave up 6 bases and J gave up 0 bases, with 20 bases separating them. In DNA, the CDR3 is TGTGCCAGTAGCGCCCACCCCGGCCCAGGGCCTAACTATGGCTACACCTTC. This translates into CASSAHPGPGPNYGYTF.

This chain connects TRBV24-1 to TRBJ2-1, with 8 positions matching TRBD1. The CDR3 runs to 14 residues. CDR1 is KGHDR, CDR2 SFDVKD, per germline. V was clipped by 5 bases and J by 7 bases; unmatched bases: 6. Here the CDR3 reads CATSGQGTGNEQFF. The CDR3 region has the DNA TGTGCCACCAGTGGACAGGGGACGGGGAATGAGCAGTTCTTC.

The CDR3 DNA reads as TGTGCCAGCAGTTACTTTCCCGGCGGGACAGGGAATGGCTACACCTTC. This codes for CASSYFPGGTGNGYTF. The chain employs TRBV6-5 and TRBJ1-2; 9 nucleotides align to TRBD1. The CDR3 runs to 16 residues. The V gene end was trimmed by 1 base and the J gene end by 6 bases; junction bases not matched to a gene: 9. Germline lookup yields CDR1 MNHEY and CDR2 SVGAGI.

This chain uses TRBV19 with TRBJ2-3, with D maybe TRBD1 (5 bases). This CDR3 region has 14 residues. CDR1 LNHDA and CDR2 SQIVND come from the germline V gene (reference sequence). V was clipped by 0 bases and J by 6 bases, with 10 bases between them. The CDR3 region has the DNA TGTGCCAGTAGTATAGATCAGGGCGTGGATACGCAGTATTTT. The encoded protein is CASSIDQGVDTQYF. Full variable domain (rest looked up from reference TRBV19 and TRBJ2-3): DGGITQSPKYLFRKEGQNVTLSCEQNLNHDAMYWYRQDPGQGLRLIYYSQIVNDFQKGDIAEGYSVSREKKESFPLTVTSAQKNPTAFYLCASSIDQGVDTQYFGPGTRLTVL.

The V call is TRBV10-1, the J call TRBJ2-3; the D gene is possibly TRBD2 (6 bases). The CDR3 totals 17 residues. Trimming left V 7 bases short and J 2 bases short, with 22 bases between. Germline CDR1 reads WNHNN; CDR2 reads SYGVQD (reference sequence). The CDR3 region is CASKIPPSDISTDTQYF. CDR3 in DNA: TGCGCCAGCAAAATCCCGCCTAGCGATATTTCCACAGATACGCAGTATTTT.

The gene calls are TRBV3-1 (or the pseudogene TRBV3-2) and TRBJ1-2; tentatively, D is TRBD1 (6 bases). The V gene lost 3 bases and the J gene lost 4 bases, with 9 bases spanning the gap. This CDR3 comprises 13 residues. Germline CDR1 is LGHDT and CDR2 is YNNKEL (reference sequence). The CDR3 loop reads CASSQDRAYGYTF. The CDR3 DNA is TGTGCCAGCAGCCAGGACAGAGCCTATGGCTACACCTTC.

The chain carries TRBV14 and TRBJ1-2; D is ambiguous. The CDR3 extends over 14 amino acids. V dropped 9 bases and J dropped 4 bases, with 18 bases sitting between them. Germline V lookup: CDR1 SGHDN, CDR2 FVKESK. CDR3 region: CARLLMAGPYGYTF. The DNA of the CDR3 is TGTGCCAGGCTTTTAATGGCGGGCCCCTATGGCTACACCTTC.

V and J are TRBV15 and TRBJ1-2, with D hard to call. Trimming pared 4 bases from V and 4 bases from J, leaving 4 bases between. This CDR3 spans 11 amino acids. Germline-derived CDR1 and CDR2 are LNHNV and YYDKDF (reference sequence). CDR3 DNA sequence: TGTGCCACCAGCAACGGCTATGGCTACACCTTC. Its protein product is CATSNGYGYTF.

The genes are TRBV9 and TRBJ1-1, with TRBD1 as a possible D gene (6 bases). Trimming took 6 bases from V and 4 from J, leaving 16 bases between them. Germline CDR1 is SGDLS and CDR2 is YYNGEE. This CDR3 spans 14 amino acids. In DNA form, the CDR3 reads TGTGCCAGCACCCAGACAGGCCGGGGCACTGAAGCTTTCTTT. This codes for CASTQTGRGTEAFF.

The chain uses TRBV28 and TRBJ2-7; D possibly corresponds to TRBD1 (5 bases). This CDR3 has 13 residues. V lost 4 bases to trimming and J lost 4 bases, with 11 bases between them. The germline V gene has CDR1 MDHEN and CDR2 SYDVKM. The CDR3 DNA sequence: TGTGCCAGCAGTTCCCCCCAGGGTTACGAGCAGTACTTC. This encodes CASSSPQGYEQYF.

V gene TRBV3-1 (or the pseudogene TRBV3-2) combines with J gene TRBJ2-3; 11 nucleotides line up with TRBD2. Germline assignment: CDR1 LGHDT and CDR2 YNNKEL (reference sequence). V was clipped by 1 base and J by 4 bases; unmatched bases: 10. The CDR3 is 18 residues long. The CDR3 is CASSQVSVSGRGSDTQYF. As DNA, the CDR3 is TGTGCCAGCAGCCAAGTGTCTGTTAGCGGGAGGGGGTCAGATACGCAGTATTTT.

CDR3 coding DNA: TGTGCCTGGAGTGTTCCCAGGGGGCGCAATCTGCTGTTTTTT. Amino acid sequence: CAWSVPRGRNLLFF. V gene TRBV30 combines with J gene TRBJ1-4; 8 bases fit TRBD1. Germline loops: CDR1 GTSNPN, CDR2 SVGIG (reference sequence). The CDR3 has 14 residues. V shed 0 bases and J 14 bases; nucleotides not matched to a gene: 11.

The chain uses TRBV28 and TRBJ1-1; D might be TRBD1 (5 bases). CDR1 and CDR2 (germline): MDHEN, SYDVKM. V was shortened by 9 bases and J by 1 base, with 18 bases between the two germline ends. The CDR3 is 15 residues long. CDR3 DNA: TGTGCCAGTGACGAAGGAGGGCAGGGGAACACTGAAGCTTTCTTT. It codes for CASDEGGQGNTEAFF.

The chain employs TRBV5-5 and TRBJ1-6; D is uncertain. V gave up 0 bases and J gave up 7 bases, with 5 bases separating them. The CDR3 is made up of 13 amino acids. Per germline, CDR1 SGHKS and CDR2 YYEKEE (reference sequence). The CDR3 sequence: CASSLGANSPLHF. As DNA, the CDR3 is TGTGCCAGCAGCTTGGGAGCAAATTCACCCCTCCACTTT.

Note on this clone: Other DNA sequences within the sample encode an identical CDR3. The rearrangement links TRBV5-4 to TRBJ2-5; 9 bases map to TRBD2. The CDR3 is made up of 16 amino acids. Germline loops: CDR1 SGHNT, CDR2 YYREEE (reference sequence). Unmatched junction bases numbered 7, after V lost 2 bases and J lost 2 bases. Here the CDR3 reads CASSLGGSGGQETQYF. In DNA form, the CDR3 reads TGTGCCAGCAGCTTAGGGGGTAGCGGGGGACAAGAGACCCAGTACTTC.

The V call is TRBV29-1, the J call TRBJ1-1, with 7 bases matching TRBD1. J was trimmed by 4 bases and V by 7 bases; bases with no gene match: 9. The germline V gene encodes CDR1 SQVTM and CDR2 ANQGSEA. This CDR3 region has 13 residues. CDR3 DNA: TGCAGCGCCGAGTTCGACAGGGTCACTGAAGCTTTCTTT. It yields the protein CSAEFDRVTEAFF.

The genes are TRBV6-5 and TRBJ1-4, with D possibly being TRBD1 (6 bases). CDR1 and CDR2 (germline): MNHEY, SVGAGI. Trimming removed 6 bases at V and 10 bases at J, with 15 bases between. The CDR3 runs to 13 residues. The CDR3 coding sequence is TGTGCCAGCAGCCAAGACAGGTCGGGAAAACTGTTTTTT. Translating it yields CASSQDRSGKLFF.

The chain recombines TRBV30 with TRBJ1-6; TRBD1 is a possible D gene (6 bases). Trimming left V 8 bases short and J 2 bases short, with 13 bases between. This CDR3 has 14 residues. Germline V gives CDR1 GTSNPN, CDR2 SVGIG (reference sequence). The CDR3 bases are TGTGCCCGACAGGACGGTACCTATAATTCACCCCTCCACTTT. Protein sequence: CARQDGTYNSPLHF.

The CDR3 sequence is CASSAATGQYGGAFF. The CDR3 DNA reads TGTGCCAGCAGCGCGGCGACAGGCCAGTACGGAGGAGCTTTCTTT. V is TRBV9 and J is TRBJ1-1; TRBD1 is a possible D gene (6 bases). CDR3 length: 15 amino acids. Trimming cost V 3 bases and J 10 bases, with 22 bases left between them. Germline CDR1 reads SGDLS; CDR2 reads YYNGEE.

The gene calls are TRBV28 and TRBJ1-2; 7 bases agree with TRBD1. Germline V gene data show CDR1 as MDHEN and CDR2 as SYDVKM. Trimming cost V 7 bases and J 5 bases; bases outside gene matches: 7. This CDR3 region has 13 residues. Written as DNA, the CDR3 is TGTGCCAGCAACGGACAGGAAGATTATGGCTACACCTTC. Its protein is CASNGQEDYGYTF.

The chain employs TRBV6-2 or TRBV6-3 and TRBJ1-2; maybe TRBD1 (6 bases). Germline CDR1 MNHEY, CDR2 SVGEGT. There are 13 residues in the CDR3. V lost 2 bases and J lost 4, with 8 bases in between. The CDR3 DNA reads as TGTGCCAGCAGTTACGGACAGTCCTATGGCTACACCTTC. Protein sequence: CASSYGQSYGYTF.

The chain links TRBV27 to TRBJ1-2; D perhaps matches TRBD1 (5 bases). The germline V and J ends were trimmed by 3 bases and 5 bases, with 13 bases remaining between them. From germline, CDR1 is MNHEY and CDR2 SMNVEV (reference sequence). This CDR3 comprises 14 residues. CDR3 DNA sequence: TGTGCCAGCAGTTTCGGGGGAGGTTCATATGGCTACACCTTC. This gives the protein CASSFGGGSYGYTF.

V is TRBV19 and J is TRBJ1-2; a possible D gene is TRBD1 (6 bases). The ends were cut back, 3 bases at V and 4 bases at J, with 21 bases in the middle. CDR1 LNHDA and CDR2 SQIVND come from the germline V gene (reference sequence). The CDR3 is 17 residues long. In DNA form, the CDR3 reads TGTGCCAGTAGTATGGAGGGGGGGACATCCACCCGCTATGGCTACACCTTC. It is translated as CASSMEGGTSTRYGYTF. Full variable domain (missing parts from reference TRBV19 and TRBJ1-2): DGGITQSPKYLFRKEGQNVTLSCEQNLNHDAMYWYRQDPGQGLRLIYYSQIVNDFQKGDIAEGYSVSREKKESFPLTVTSAQKNPTAFYLCASSMEGGTSTRYGYTFGSGTRLTVV.

The genes are TRBV6-2 or TRBV6-3 and TRBJ1-5; no reliable D call. The germline gives CDR1 MNHEY, CDR2 SVGEGT. The V and J ends lost 5 bases and 2 bases respectively, with 13 bases between them. The CDR3 sequence is 15 residues long. CDR3 DNA: TGTGCCAGCAGTACCCCGCGGGAGGGCAATCAGCCCCAGCATTTT. Its protein product is CASSTPREGNQPQHF.